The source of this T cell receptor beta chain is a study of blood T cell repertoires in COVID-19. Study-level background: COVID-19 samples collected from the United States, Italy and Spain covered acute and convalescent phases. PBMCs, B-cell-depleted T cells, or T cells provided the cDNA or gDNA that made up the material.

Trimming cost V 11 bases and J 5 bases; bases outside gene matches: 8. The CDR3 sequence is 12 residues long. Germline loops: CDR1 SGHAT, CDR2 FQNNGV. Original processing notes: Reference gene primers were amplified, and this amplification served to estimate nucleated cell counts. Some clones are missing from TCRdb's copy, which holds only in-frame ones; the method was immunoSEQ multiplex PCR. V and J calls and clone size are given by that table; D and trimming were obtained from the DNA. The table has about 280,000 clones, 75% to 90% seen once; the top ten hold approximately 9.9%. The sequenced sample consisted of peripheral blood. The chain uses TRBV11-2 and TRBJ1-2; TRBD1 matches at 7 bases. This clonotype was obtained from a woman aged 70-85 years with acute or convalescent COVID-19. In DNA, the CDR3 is TGTGCCGCCCTAGACAGGGTGTATGGCTACACCTTC. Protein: CAALDRVYGYTF.